The subject of this entry is one T cell receptor (beta chain). The CDR3 has 11 residues. Trimming pared 5 bases from V and 6 bases from J, leaving 5 bases between. Germline V lookup: CDR1 MNHEY, CDR2 SVGAGI. Reverse transcription used about 0.45 to 1 ug RNA and random hexamers. TCRdb reanalysed the immunoSEQ multiplex PCR reads using MiXCR and keeps one entry per CDR3 protein. The table lists approximately 230,000 distinct CDR3 sequences, around 95% of them singletons. The sample originates from a study of CD8 T cells in Susac syndrome. TCR beta was sequenced from blood CD8+ and CD4+ T cells. The source is a human donor with multiple sclerosis. V and J are TRBV6-5 and TRBJ2-4; perhaps TRBD1 as D (5 bases). What was sequenced was CD4+ T cells from PBMCs. The CDR3 loop is CASSQGNIQYF. The CDR3 region has the DNA TGTGCCAGCAGTCAGGGAAACATTCAGTACTTC.